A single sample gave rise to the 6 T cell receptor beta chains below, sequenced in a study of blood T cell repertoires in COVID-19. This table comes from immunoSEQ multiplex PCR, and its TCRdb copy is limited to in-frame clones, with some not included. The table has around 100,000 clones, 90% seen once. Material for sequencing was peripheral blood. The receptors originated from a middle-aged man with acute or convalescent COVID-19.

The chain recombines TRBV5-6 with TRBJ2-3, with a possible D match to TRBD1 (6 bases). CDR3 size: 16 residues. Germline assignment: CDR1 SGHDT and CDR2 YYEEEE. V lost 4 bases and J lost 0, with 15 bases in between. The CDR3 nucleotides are TGTGCCAGCAGCATCCCCGGGACAAGAAGCACAGATACGCAGTATTTT. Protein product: CASSIPGTRSTDTQYF.

The CDR3 region is CASKSAPSYNSPLHF. In nucleotides, the CDR3 is TGTGCCAGCAAAAGCGCGCCGTCCTATAATTCACCCCTCCACTTT. The V gene is TRBV27, the J gene TRBJ1-6; D unclear. The CDR3 spans 15 residues. Germline assignment: CDR1 MNHEY and CDR2 SMNVEV (reference sequence). Between the trimmed V and J ends, which lost 7 bases and 1 base, there was a span of 11 bases.

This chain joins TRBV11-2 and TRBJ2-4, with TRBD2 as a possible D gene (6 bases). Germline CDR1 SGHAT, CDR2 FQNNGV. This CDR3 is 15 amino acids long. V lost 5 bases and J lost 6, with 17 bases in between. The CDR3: CASSGPGGGANIQYF. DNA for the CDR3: TGTGCCAGCAGCGGCCCCGGGGGTGGGGCAAACATTCAGTACTTC.

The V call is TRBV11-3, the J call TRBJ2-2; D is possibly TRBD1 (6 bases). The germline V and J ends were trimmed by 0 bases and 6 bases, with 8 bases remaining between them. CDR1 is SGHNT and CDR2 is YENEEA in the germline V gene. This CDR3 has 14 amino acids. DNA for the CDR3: TGTGCCAGCAGCTTAGAGGCAGGGGCCGGGGAGCTGTTTTTT. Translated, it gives CASSLEAGAGELFF.

The CDR3 DNA follows: TGTGCCAGCAGTGACGGGTTGTCAAGGACACACTCTGGAAACACCATATATTTT. This translates into CASSDGLSRTHSGNTIYF. This sequence joins TRBV2 and TRBJ1-3, with D maybe TRBD1 (5 bases). Germline V lookup: CDR1 SNHLY, CDR2 FYNNEI. The CDR3 runs to 18 residues. Trimming shortened V by 3 bases and J by 0 bases, and 18 bases separated the two germline ends.

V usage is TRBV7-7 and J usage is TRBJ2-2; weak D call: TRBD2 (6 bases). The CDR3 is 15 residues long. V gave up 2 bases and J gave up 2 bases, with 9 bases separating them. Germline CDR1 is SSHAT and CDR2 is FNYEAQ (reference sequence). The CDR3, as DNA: TGTGCCAGCAGCTTACGGGGGAGAAACACCGGGGAGCTGTTTTTT. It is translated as CASSLRGRNTGELFF.